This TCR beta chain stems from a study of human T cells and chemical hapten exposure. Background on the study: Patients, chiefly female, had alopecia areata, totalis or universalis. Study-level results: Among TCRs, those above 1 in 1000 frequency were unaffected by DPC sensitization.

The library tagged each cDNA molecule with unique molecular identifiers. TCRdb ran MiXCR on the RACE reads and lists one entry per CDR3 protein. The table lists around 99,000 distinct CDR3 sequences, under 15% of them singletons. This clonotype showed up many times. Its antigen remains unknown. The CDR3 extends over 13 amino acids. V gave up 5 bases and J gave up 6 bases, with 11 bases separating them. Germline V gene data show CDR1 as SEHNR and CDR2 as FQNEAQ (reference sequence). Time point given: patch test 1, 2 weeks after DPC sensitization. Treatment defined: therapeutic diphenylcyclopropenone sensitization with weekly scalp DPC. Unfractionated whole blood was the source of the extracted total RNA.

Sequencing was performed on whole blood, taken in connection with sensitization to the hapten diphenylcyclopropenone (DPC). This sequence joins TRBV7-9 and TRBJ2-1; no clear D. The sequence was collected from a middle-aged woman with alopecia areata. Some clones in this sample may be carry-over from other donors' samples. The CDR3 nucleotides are TGTGCCAGCAGCCCACCCCCACCCAATGAGCAGTTCTTC. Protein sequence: CASSPPPPNEQFF.